This entry is about one T cell receptor beta chain. At one of its ends the junction is not consistent with the germline gene, which may arise from a read error. CDR1 is MNHEY and CDR2 is SMNVEV in the germline V gene (reference sequence). CDR3 length: 14 amino acids. This sample is part of a study of blood T cell repertoires in COVID-19. Study details: Sites across the United States, Italy and Spain contributed samples from acute and convalescent COVID-19. T cells, B-cell-depleted T cells, or PBMCs supplied cDNA or gDNA.

In the original analysis: How many nucleated cells were present was estimated from reference gene primer amplification. Here immunoSEQ multiplex PCR was the method, and the copy in TCRdb shows in-frame clones only, minus some. V, J and clone size are those of that table, while D and trimming were read from the DNA. Found here are approximately 120,000 clones, around 89% of them singletons; the top ten hold 15% to 20%. This clonotype was obtained from a human donor with acute or convalescent COVID-19. The donor label of this sample is uncertain. The chain links TRBV27 to TRBJ2-7; maybe TRBD1 (5 bases). Sequences were obtained from peripheral blood. CDR3 amino acids: CASSLKNSDSPLNF. The DNA for the CDR3 is TGTGCCAGCAGTTTAAAGAATTCCGACAGTCCTCTCAACTTC.